The 3 T cell receptor beta chains below all came from one sample that was sequenced in a study of spatial heterogeneity in lung cancer. From the 5' RACE reads, TCRdb called clonotypes with MiXCR, one entry per CDR3 protein. This table holds 30,000 to 45,000 distinct CDR3 sequences, around 5% found once. Indicated time point: sample taken at primary tumor resection. Unsorted samples of tumor, nontumor lung or frozen PBMC had their whole RNA sequenced. The specimen was PBMCs, collected at surgery. These receptors were collected from a female donor with early-stage non-small cell lung cancer.

The V and J genes are TRBV11-2 and TRBJ2-5, with D perhaps assigned TRBD1 or TRBD2 (5 bases each). Trimming removed 1 base at V and 2 bases at J, with 14 bases between. This CDR3 has 16 amino acids. Germline V CDR1 and CDR2: SGHAT, FQNNGV. The CDR3 loop reads CASSLGPAWGQETQYF. CDR3 in DNA: TGTGCCAGCAGCTTAGGGCCAGCATGGGGGCAAGAGACCCAGTACTTC.

This clonotype appeared many times. The V call is TRBV11-1, the J call TRBJ1-2; no clear D. Trimming cost V 3 bases and J 0 bases, with 11 bases left between them. Germline CDR1 SGHAT, CDR2 FQDESV (reference sequence). CDR3 length: 15 amino acids. The CDR3 DNA reads as TGTGCCAGCAGCTTTCAACAGACCCCTAACTATGGCTACACCTTC. It codes for CASSFQQTPNYGYTF.

This clonotype appeared many times. This sequence joins TRBV4-1 and TRBJ1-5; D unresolved. This CDR3 has 12 amino acids. CDR1 is MGHRA, CDR2 YSYEKL, per germline. Between the trimmed V and J ends, which lost 1 base and 4 bases, there was a span of 2 bases. In DNA, the CDR3 is TGCGCCAGCAGCCAAGTAAATCAGCCCCAGCATTTT. Translated: CASSQVNQPQHF.